The TCR beta chain described here comes from a study of T cells of healthy individuals. Trimming pared 6 bases from V and 5 bases from J, leaving 14 bases between. The CDR3 is 13 amino acids. Germline V CDR1 and CDR2: MNHEY, SVGAGI. MiXCR, run by TCRdb on the 5' RACE reads, gives a single entry per CDR3 protein. The data show 90,000 to 100,000 distinct CDR3 sequences, 17% seen once. This clonotype was counted between two and nine times. The chain has TRBV6-5 and TRBJ2-7, with D hard to call. The clonotype was recovered from a human donor in good health. The chain's CDR3 is CASRLTVSHEQYF. The DNA for the CDR3 is TGTGCCAGCAGGCTAACAGTTTCCCACGAGCAGTACTTC.